The entry below gives a single TCR beta chain sequence along with its context. Its specific antigen is unknown. Base qualities are not at hand, and no much larger clone is one base apart. Participants in the prospective study were aged roughly 18 to 90 years, lived in some 24 United States geographic areas, and enrolled through a virtual design. In the prospective study, participants were assigned to cohorts based on the clinical history participants reported in a screening survey and a study questionnaire. In the prospective study, whole blood, serum and a nasopharyngeal or oropharyngeal swab were collected from each participant by mobile phlebotomists. Participants in the prospective study had the option to provide additional blood draws and questionnaires over an approximately 2-month period. Before DNA extraction, prospective study blood samples were shipped either frozen or at room temperature.

Including cysteine and phenylalanine, the CDR3 has 16 amino acids. The read is trimmed to its CDR3 DNA, 48 bases read in frame from base 1. V drops 4 bases and J drops 2 bases, leaving 16 bases in between. Reading the germline V gene (reference sequence) gives CDR1 SEHNR and CDR2 FQNEAQ. TCRbeta CDR3 regions were amplified from genomic DNA using the immunoSEQ Assay, a bias-controlled multiplex PCR. The authors' pipeline ran thus. Within the assay, amplification of reference gene primers was used to estimate how many nucleated cells each sample contained. To quantify the absolute abundance of each unique TCRbeta CDR3 rearrangement, sequence reads were collapsed and filtered. For each sample, productive Simpson clonality was calculated by taking the square root of Simpson's diversity index across productive rearrangements. The immuneACCESS repertoire file appears here via TCRdb, limited to in-frame rearrangements. These files lack a portion of the clones; in checked studies, under half of the deficit traces to unresolved V genes, and the cause of the others is not known. The V and J calls and clone size come from that table; D and trimming were worked out from the DNA. A total of about 170,000 clones appear in this sample, around four fifths of them only once. The biggest ten clones account for 3.6% of the sample.

The data derive from a study of blood T cell repertoires in COVID-19 (dated by TCRdb to the early 2020s). Study-wide context: Samples from collaborators originated in the United States, Italy and Spain and spanned both the acute and convalescent phases of COVID-19. The repertoires were released in a freely available public database intended as a resource for research on the immune response to SARS-CoV-2. The material from the prospective study consisted of cDNA or gDNA derived from T cells, B-cell-depleted T cells, or PBMCs. The samples were drawn from the first 160 participants of the ongoing ImmuneRACE study and from over a thousand subjects provided by 6 global collaborators. Sample metadata almost always included a de-identified subject ID, COVID-19 status, age in years and sex. Where HLA class I and class II types were available, the types were taken from metadata supplied by the sample provider, not from assay-based typing. Subjects who had been exposed to COVID-19, were actively infected with it, or had recovered from it provided the deeply sampled blood TCRbeta repertoires that made up the dataset.

Results and caveats for the whole study, not just this receptor: The quantity of clinical and demographic metadata differed by source and by participant and was supplied without curation.

The sequence was obtained from a woman aged 50 to 60 in a cohort exposed to, infected with or recovered from COVID-19 (not recorded which). The V gene is TRBV7-9 and the J gene is TRBJ2-3, with the identity of the D gene unclear. The sample taken for sequencing was PBMCs or T cells enriched from blood (not recorded which). The bases are TGTGCCAGCAGCTCAAACCCCTCGGTTCTCACAGATACGCAGTATTTT. Translated, it gives CASSSNPSVLTDTQYF.